This TCR beta chain stems from a study of shared clonotypes between healthy human individuals. The V end was cut by 6 bases, the J end by 0 bases, with 12 bases between. This CDR3 region has 16 residues. In germline, CDR1 is MNHEY, CDR2 SMNVEV (reference sequence). CD45RO-negative, CCR7-positively selected cells formed the naive CD8 fraction, excluding terminally differentiated effector memory CD45RA+ cells. For sorted subsets, roughly 210 ng DNA per replicate equaled about 31,000 T cell genomes. The data were produced by immunoSEQ multiplex PCR, yet TCRdb's version contains in-frame clones alone and is incomplete. This repertoire shows some 2,000,000 clones, approximately 95% found once; its top ten account for around 1.1%.

This chain connects TRBV27 to TRBJ2-6, with no clear D. The receptor's source is a man aged 18 to 30 in good health. Sequenced material: naive CD8+ T cells sorted from blood. The CDR3 region has the DNA TGTGCCAGCAGCACCCTTGGGGTCTCTGGGGCCAACGTCCTGACTTTC. This translates into CASSTLGVSGANVLTF.